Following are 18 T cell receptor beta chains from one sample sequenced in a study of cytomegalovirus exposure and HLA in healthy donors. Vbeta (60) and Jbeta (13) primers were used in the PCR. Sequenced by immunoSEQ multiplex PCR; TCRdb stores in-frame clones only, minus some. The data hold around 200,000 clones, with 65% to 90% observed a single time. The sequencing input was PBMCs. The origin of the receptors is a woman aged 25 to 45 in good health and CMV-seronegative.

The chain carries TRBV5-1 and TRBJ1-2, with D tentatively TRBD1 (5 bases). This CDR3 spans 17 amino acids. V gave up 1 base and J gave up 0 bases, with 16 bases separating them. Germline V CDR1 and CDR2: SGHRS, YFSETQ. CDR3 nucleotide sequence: TGCGCCAGCAGCTTGCAGGACACCTCCACCCCTAACTATGGCTACACCTTC. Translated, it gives CASSLQDTSTPNYGYTF.

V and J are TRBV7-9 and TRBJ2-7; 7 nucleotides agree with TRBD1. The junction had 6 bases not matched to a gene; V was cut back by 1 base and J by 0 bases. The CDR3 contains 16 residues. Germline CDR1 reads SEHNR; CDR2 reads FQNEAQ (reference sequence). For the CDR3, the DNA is TGTGCCAGCAGCTTAGGGCTCGGGGACAGCTCCTACGAGCAGTACTTC. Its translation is CASSLGLGDSSYEQYF.

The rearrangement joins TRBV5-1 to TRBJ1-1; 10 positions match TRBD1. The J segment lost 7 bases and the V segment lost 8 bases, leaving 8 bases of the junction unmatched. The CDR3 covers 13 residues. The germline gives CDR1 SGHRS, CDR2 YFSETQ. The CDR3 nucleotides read TGCGCCAGTCGACAGGGGGCAGCCTATGAAGCTTTCTTT. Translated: CASRQGAAYEAFF.

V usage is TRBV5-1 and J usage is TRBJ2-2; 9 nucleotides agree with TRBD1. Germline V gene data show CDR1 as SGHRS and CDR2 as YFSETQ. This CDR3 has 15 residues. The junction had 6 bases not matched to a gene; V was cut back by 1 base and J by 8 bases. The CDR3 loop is CASSLSTGGYGELFF. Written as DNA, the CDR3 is TGCGCCAGCAGCTTGTCGACAGGGGGATATGGGGAGCTGTTTTTT.

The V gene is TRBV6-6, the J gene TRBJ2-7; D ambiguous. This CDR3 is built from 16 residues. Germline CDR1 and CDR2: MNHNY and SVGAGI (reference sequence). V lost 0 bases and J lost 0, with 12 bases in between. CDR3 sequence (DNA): TGTGCCAGCAGTTACTCCGGCGGCTCCCCCTCCTACGAGCAGTACTTC. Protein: CASSYSGGSPSYEQYF.

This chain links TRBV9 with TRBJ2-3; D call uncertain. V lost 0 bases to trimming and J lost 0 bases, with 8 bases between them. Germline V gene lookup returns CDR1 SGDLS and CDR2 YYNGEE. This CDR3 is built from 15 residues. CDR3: CASSVVGRSTDTQYF. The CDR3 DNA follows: TGTGCCAGCAGCGTAGTGGGCCGGAGCACAGATACGCAGTATTTT.

In DNA form, the CDR3 reads TGTGCCAGCAGGCTAGTGGGCGGGGGTTCGGTAGATACGCAGTATTTT. Translation gives CASRLVGGGSVDTQYF. V gene TRBV5-6 combines with J gene TRBJ2-3; 7 nucleotides agree with TRBD2. Germline loops: CDR1 SGHDT, CDR2 YYEEEE. The CDR3 runs 16 residues. V dropped 5 bases and J dropped 5; count of bases not matched to a gene: 14.

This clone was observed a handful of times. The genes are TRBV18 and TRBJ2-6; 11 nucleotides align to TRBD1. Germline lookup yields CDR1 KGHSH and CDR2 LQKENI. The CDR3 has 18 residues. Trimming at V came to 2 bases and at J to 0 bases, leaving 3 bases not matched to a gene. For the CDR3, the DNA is TGTGCCAGCTCACCAAGGGGACAGGGGGACTCTGGGGCCAACGTCCTGACTTTC. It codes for CASSPRGQGDSGANVLTF.

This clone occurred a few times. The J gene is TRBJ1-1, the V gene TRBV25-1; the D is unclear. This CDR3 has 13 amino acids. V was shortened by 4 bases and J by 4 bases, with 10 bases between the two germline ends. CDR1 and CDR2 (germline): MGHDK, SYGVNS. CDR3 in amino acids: CASSVAGSTEAFF. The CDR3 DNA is TGTGCCAGCAGTGTGGCCGGGAGCACTGAAGCTTTCTTT.

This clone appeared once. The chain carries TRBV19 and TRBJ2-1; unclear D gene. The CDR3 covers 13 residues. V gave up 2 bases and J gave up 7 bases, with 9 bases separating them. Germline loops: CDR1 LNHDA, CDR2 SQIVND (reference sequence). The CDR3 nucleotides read TGTGCCAGTAGTATACTGGCCAGAAATGAGCAGTTCTTC. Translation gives CASSILARNEQFF.

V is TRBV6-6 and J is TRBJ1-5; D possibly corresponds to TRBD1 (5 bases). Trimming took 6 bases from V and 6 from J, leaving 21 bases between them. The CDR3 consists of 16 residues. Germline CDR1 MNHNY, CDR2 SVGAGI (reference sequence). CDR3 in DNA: TGTGCCAGCAGGAATAACCGCAGGGATTTTGTTCAGCCCCAGCATTTT. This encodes CASRNNRRDFVQPQHF.

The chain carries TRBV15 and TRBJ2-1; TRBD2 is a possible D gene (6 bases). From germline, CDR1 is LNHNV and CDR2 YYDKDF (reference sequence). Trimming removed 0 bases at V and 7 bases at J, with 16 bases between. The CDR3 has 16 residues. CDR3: CATSRDVGGLGNEQFF. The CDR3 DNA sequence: TGTGCCACCAGCAGAGATGTGGGAGGCTTGGGTAATGAGCAGTTCTTC.

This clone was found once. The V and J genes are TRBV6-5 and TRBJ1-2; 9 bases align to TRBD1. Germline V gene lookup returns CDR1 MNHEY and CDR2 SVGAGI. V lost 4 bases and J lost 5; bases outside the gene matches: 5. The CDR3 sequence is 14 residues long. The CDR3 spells CASSLNDRGYGYTF. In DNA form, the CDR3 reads TGTGCCAGCAGTTTAAACGACAGGGGGTATGGCTACACCTTC.

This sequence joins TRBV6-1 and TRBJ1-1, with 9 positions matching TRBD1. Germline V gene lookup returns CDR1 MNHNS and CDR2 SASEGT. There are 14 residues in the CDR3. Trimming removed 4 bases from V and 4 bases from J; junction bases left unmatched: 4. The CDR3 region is CASSARQGGTEAFF. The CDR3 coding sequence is TGTGCCAGCAGTGCCAGACAGGGGGGCACTGAAGCTTTCTTT.

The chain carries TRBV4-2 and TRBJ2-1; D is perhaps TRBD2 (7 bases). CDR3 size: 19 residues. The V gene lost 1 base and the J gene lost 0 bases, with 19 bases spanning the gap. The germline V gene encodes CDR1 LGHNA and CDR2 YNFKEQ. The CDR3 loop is CASSQGGGGRGSSYNEQFF. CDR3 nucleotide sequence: TGTGCCAGCAGCCAAGGAGGGGGGGGCCGCGGTAGCTCCTACAATGAGCAGTTCTTC.

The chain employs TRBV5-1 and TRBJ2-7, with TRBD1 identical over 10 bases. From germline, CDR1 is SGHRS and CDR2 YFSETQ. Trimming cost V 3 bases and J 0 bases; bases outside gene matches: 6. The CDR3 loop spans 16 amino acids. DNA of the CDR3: TGCGCCAGCAGCTGGGGCCGGGACAGGGGCTCCTACGAGCAGTACTTC. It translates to CASSWGRDRGSYEQYF. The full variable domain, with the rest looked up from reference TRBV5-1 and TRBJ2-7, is KAGVTQTPRYLIKTRGQQVTLSCSPISGHRSVSWYQQTPGQGLQFLFEYFSETQRNKGNFPGRFSGRQFSNSRSEMNVSTLELGDSALYLCASSWGRDRGSYEQYFGPGTRLTVT.

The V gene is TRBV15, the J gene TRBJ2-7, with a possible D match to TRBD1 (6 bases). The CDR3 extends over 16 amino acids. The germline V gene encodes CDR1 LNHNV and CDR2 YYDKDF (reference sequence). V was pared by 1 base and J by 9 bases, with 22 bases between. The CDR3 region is CATSRVGTGPEWVQYF. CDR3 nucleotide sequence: TGTGCCACCAGCAGAGTAGGTACAGGGCCCGAATGGGTGCAGTACTTC.

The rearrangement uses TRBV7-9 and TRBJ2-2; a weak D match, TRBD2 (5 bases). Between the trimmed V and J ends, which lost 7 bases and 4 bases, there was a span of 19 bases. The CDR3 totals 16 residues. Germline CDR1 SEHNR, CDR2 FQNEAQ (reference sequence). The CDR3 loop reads CASMGLEGAVTGELFF. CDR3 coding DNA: TGTGCCAGCATGGGTCTAGAGGGAGCGGTCACCGGGGAGCTGTTTTTT.